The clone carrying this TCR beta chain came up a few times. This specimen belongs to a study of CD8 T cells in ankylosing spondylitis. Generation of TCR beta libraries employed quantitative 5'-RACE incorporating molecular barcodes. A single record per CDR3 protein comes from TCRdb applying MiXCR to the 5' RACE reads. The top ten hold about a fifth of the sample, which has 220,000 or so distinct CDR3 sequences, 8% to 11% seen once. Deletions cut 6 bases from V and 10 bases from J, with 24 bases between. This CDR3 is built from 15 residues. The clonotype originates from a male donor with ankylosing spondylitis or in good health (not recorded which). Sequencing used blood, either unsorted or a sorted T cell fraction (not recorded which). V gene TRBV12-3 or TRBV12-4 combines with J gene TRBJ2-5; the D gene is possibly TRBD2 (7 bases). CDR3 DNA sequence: TGTGCCAGCAGCCCAGAAGGGGGGGGTCCTCGGGGCCAGTACTTC. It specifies CASSPEGGGPRGQYF.